Listed below are T cell receptor beta chains from one sample, sequenced in a study of T-cell reconstitution after alpha-beta-depleted transplantation in children. TCRdb recomputed calls from the PCR reads with MiXCR, one row per CDR3 protein. The sample has roughly 200,000 distinct CDR3 sequences; roughly a tenth are singletons. The sequencing used PBMCs, collected before TCRalphabeta/CD19-depleted stem cell transplant. These receptors were collected from a child under two years old with acute myeloid leukemia, due to receive a stem cell transplant. CDR3s include the opening cysteine and the closing phenylalanine or tryptophan. The D gene is left open where the match is weak. Some rows have no size entry. The others give once, few or many, or a class for an expanded clone.

>many|TRBV20-1|TRBD2|TRBJ2-5
TGCAGTGCTAGAGAAGGACTAGCGGGAGGGCAAGAGACCCAGTACTTC
CSAREGLAGGQETQYF
>many|TRBV7-9|.|TRBJ2-1
TGTGCCAGCAGCTTAGTACGGGGACTTACTAAAAACAATGAGCAGTTCTTC
CASSLVRGLTKNNEQFF
>many|TRBV12-3/TRBV12-4|.|TRBJ2-3
TGTGCCAGCAGTTTCGGGGGATCAGATACGCAGTATTTT
CASSFGGSDTQYF
>many|TRBV14|.|TRBJ2-1
TGTGCCAGCAGCCAAGAATGGGGGGTCGATGAGCAGTTCTTC
CASSQEWGVDEQFF
>many|TRBV11-2|.|TRBJ2-7
TGTGCCAGCACCGTTGGGAACGAGCAGTACTTC
CASTVGNEQYF
>many|TRBV20-1|.|TRBJ1-1
TGCAGTGCTAGAGACGTCACTGAAGCTTTCTTT
CSARDVTEAFF
>few|TRBV3-1|.|TRBJ2-7
TGTGCCAGCTGCCCTGAAGTCGGACGGAGCTACGAGCAGTACTTC
CASCPEVGRSYEQYF
>large|TRBV20-1|TRBD2|TRBJ2-1
TGCAGTGCGCACGGGGGACTAGCGGGCTACAATGAGCAGTTCTTC
CSAHGGLAGYNEQFF
>.|TRBV11-2|.|TRBJ2-3
TGTGCCAGCAGCTTAGATGGATTCATAGATACGCAGTATTTT
CASSLDGFIDTQYF
>.|TRBV19|.|TRBJ1-5
TGTGCTAGTAGTTTGCCCCGGGGGGGCGGCCAGCCCCAGCATTTT
CASSLPRGGGQPQHF
>many|TRBV12-3/TRBV12-4|.|TRBJ2-1
TGTGCCATCCGCCCCCCGGAGGAGGCGAGTGAGCAGTTCTTC
CAIRPPEEASEQFF
>.|TRBV25-1|TRBD2|TRBJ2-1
TGTGCCAGCATGGGACTAGCGGGCGTGTCTGAGCAGTTCTTC
CASMGLAGVSEQFF
>few|TRBV25-1|TRBD2|TRBJ2-7
TGTGCCAGCAGTGCCGGGACTAGCGGTCCCTACGAGCAGTACTTC
CASSAGTSGPYEQYF
>.|TRBV11-2|.|TRBJ2-1
TGTGCCAGCAGCTTAAGGTCCGAAGGGAATGAGCAGTTCTTC
CASSLRSEGNEQFF
>many|TRBV15|.|TRBJ2-7
TGTGCCACCAGCAGGGACTCTCTTTACGAGCAGTACTTC
CATSRDSLYEQYF
>many|TRBV5-1|.|TRBJ2-1
TGCGCCAGCAGCTTCTGGGGGGCTAGCTCCTACAATGAGCAGTTCTTC
CASSFWGASSYNEQFF
>.|TRBV7-3|.|TRBJ2-3
TGTGCCAGCAGCTTCGGGCGGCCCTCAGATACGCAGTATTTT
CASSFGRPSDTQYF
>many|TRBV21-1|.|TRBJ2-3
TGTGCCAGCAGCAAAGTACAGCTAGCCCGCCCCACAGATACGCAGTATTTT
CASSKVQLARPTDTQYF
>many|TRBV5-1|.|TRBJ1-1
TGCGCCAGCACGCGACAGTTGAACACTGAAGCTTTCTTT
CASTRQLNTEAFF
>.|TRBV10-3|TRBD2|TRBJ2-2
TGTGCCATCAGTCTAGGACTAGCGGGCTACACCGGGGAGCTGTTTTTT
CAISLGLAGYTGELFF